Detailed here is one TCR beta chain. Its matching antigen is unknown. The entry originates in a study of early stage breast cancer tumors. General observations from the study: Compared with adjacent normal breast, tumors showed around 2.5-fold denser, more clonal T cells.

The germline gives CDR1 MDHEN, CDR2 SYDVKM. The length of the CDR3 is 14 residues. V lost 4 bases and J lost 2, with 11 bases in between. Profiling relied on immunoSEQ multiplex PCR, and the TCRdb table lists in-frame clones only, not all of them. There are about 24,000 clones in the sample; roughly 67% occur only once, and more than 9% lies in the top ten. This rearrangement joins TRBV28 to TRBJ2-5; the D is unclear. This sequence was found in a person in their sixties with breast cancer. The sequenced sample was breast tumor tissue. The CDR3 reads CASSSPTVQETQYF. CDR3 sequence (DNA): TGTGCCAGCAGTTCCCCCACAGTTCAAGAGACCCAGTACTTC. Variable domain in full (rest from reference TRBV28 and TRBJ2-5): DVKVTQSSRYLVKRTGEKVFLECVQDMDHENMFWYRQDPGLGLRLIYFSYDVKMKEKGDIPEGYSVSREKKERFSLILESASTNQTSMYLCASSSPTVQETQYFGPGTRLLVL.